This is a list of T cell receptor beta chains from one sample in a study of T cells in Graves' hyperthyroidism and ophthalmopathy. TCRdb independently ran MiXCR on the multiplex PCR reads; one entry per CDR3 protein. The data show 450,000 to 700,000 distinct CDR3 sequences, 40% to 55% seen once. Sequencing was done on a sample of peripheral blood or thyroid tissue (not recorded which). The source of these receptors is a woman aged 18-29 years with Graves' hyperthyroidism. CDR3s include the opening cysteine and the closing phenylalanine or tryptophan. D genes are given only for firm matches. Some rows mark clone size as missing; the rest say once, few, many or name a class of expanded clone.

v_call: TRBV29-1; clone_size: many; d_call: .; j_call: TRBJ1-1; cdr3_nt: TGCAGCGTTGAAGGACGGGCCTCTGAAGCTTTCTTT; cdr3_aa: CSVEGRASEAFF
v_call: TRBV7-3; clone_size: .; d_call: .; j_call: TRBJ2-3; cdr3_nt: TGTGCCAGCAGCTCCCTAGGGGGGGTATTCACAGATACGCAGTATTTT; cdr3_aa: CASSSLGGVFTDTQYF
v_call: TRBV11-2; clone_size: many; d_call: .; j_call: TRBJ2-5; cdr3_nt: TGTGCCAGCAGCTTAGCCTCCTGGGGGTCCCAGTACTTC; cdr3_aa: CASSLASWGSQYF
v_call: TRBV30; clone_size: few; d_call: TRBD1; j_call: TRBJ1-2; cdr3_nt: TGTGCCTGGACCAGGACAGGTGGGGGCTATGGCTACACCTTC; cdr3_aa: CAWTRTGGGYGYTF
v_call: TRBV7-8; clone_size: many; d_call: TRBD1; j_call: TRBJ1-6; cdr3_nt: TGTGCCAGCAGCTTAATGACAGGGCGGAATTCACCCCTCCACTTT; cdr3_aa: CASSLMTGRNSPLHF
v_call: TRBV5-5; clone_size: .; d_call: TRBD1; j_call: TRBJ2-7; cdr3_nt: TGTGCCAGCAGCTTGGACGGGACAGGGAGCTCCTACGAGCAGTACTTC; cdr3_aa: CASSLDGTGSSYEQYF
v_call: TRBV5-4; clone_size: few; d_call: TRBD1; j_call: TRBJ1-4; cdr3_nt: TGTGCCAGCAGCTTGGGGACAGGATCTGCAACTAATGAAAAACTGTTTTTT; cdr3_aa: CASSLGTGSATNEKLFF
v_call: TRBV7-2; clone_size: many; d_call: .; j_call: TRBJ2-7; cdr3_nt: TGTGCCAGCAGCTTAGGATTCGAAAGCTCCTACGAGCAGTACTTC; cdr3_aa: CASSLGFESSYEQYF
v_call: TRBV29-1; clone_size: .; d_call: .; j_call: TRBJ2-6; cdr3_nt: TGCAGCGTTGAAGTGGGGGGAGATGGAGGGGCCAACGTCCTGACTTTC; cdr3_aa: CSVEVGGDGGANVLTF
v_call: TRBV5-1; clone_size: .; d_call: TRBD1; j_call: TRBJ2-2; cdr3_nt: TGCGCCAGCAGCTCTCCGGGACAGGCCCCAGCCGGGGAGCTGTTTTTT; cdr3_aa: CASSSPGQAPAGELFF
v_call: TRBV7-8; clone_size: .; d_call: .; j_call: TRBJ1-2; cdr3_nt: TGTGCCAGCAGCTTATCAGGGGACGACTATGGCTACACCTTC; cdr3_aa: CASSLSGDDYGYTF
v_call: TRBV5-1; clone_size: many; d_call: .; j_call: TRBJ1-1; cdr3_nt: TGCGCCAGCAGCTTGAGTCCCTCCGGAATTGAAGCTTTCTTT; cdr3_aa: CASSLSPSGIEAFF
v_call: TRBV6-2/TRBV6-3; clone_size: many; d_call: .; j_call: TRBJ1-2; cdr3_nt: TGTGCCAGCAGTCCCACCTACTTCGCGGACTCGGGTCATGGCTACACCTTC; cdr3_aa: CASSPTYFADSGHGYTF
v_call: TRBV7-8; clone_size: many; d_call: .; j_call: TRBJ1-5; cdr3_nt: TGTGCCAGCAGCTTCCTGGAGGGTTCAAATCAGCCCCAGCATTTT; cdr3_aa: CASSFLEGSNQPQHF
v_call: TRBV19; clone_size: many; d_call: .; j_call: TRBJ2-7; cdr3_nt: TGTGCCAGTAGTCCGGGCAGAGGGGCCTACGAGCAGTACTTC; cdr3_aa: CASSPGRGAYEQYF
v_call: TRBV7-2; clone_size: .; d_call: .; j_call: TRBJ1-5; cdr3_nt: TGTGCCAGCAGCTTAGTTGCGGGGGCGAACACCGGGGAACAGCCCCAGCATTTT; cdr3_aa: CASSLVAGANTGEQPQHF
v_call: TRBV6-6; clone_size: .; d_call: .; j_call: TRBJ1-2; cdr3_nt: TGTGCCAGCACCGACGTGGGGGTAGCTAACTATGGCTACACCTTC; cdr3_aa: CASTDVGVANYGYTF
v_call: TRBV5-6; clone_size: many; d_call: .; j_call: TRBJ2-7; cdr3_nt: TGTGCCAGCAGCTTGGAGGGGAGAGAGCAGTACTTC; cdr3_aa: CASSLEGREQYF
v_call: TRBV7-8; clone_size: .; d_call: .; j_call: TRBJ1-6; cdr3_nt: TGTGCCAGCAGCAAAAGGGACGGACTGAGCTCCTATAATTCACCCCTCCACTTT; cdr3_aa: CASSKRDGLSSYNSPLHF
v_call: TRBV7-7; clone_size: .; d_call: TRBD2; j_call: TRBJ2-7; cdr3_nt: TGTGCCAGCAGCTCGTCGCTAGCGGGAGTGGGCGAGCAGTACTTC; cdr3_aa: CASSSSLAGVGEQYF
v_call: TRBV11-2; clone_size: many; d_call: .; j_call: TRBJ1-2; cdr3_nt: TGTGCCAGCAGCTTAGTTCAGGGGCTTAACTATGGCTACACCTTC; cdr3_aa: CASSLVQGLNYGYTF
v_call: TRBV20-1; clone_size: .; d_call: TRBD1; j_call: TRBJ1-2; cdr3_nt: TGCAGTGCTATTAGGAACAGGGGCTATGGCTACACCTTC; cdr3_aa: CSAIRNRGYGYTF
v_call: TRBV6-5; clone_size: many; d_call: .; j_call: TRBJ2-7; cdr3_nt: TGTGCCAGCACCGACGCACGCGAGCAGTACTTC; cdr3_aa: CASTDAREQYF
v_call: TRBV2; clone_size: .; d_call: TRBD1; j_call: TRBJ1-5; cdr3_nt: TGTGCCAGCAGCGGACAGGGAGGGACTCAGCCCCAGCATTTT; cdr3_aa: CASSGQGGTQPQHF
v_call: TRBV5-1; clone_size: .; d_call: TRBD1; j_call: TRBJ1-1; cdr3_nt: TGCGCCAGCAGCGTAGCCGGGACAGCTAACACTGAAGCTTTCTTC; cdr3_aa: CASSVAGTANTEAFF
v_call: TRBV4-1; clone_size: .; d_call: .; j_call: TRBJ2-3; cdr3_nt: TGCGCCAGCAGCCAAGATCGGGTTAGCACAGATACGCAGTATTTT; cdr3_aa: CASSQDRVSTDTQYF
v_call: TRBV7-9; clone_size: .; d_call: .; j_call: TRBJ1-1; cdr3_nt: TGTGCCAGCAGCTTCGTGGGGGGTGATGAAGCTTTCTTT; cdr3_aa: CASSFVGGDEAFF
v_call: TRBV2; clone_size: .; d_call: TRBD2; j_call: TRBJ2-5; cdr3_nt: TGTGCCAGCTTCGAGGGACTAGCGGGGTACCAAGAGACCCAGTACTTC; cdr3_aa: CASFEGLAGYQETQYF
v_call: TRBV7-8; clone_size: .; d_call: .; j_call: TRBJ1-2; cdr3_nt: TGTGCCAGCAGCTTACGGTCCGGGACCTATGGCTACACCTTC; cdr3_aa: CASSLRSGTYGYTF
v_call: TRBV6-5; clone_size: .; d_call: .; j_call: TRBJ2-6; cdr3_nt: TGTGCCAGCGGGGGGGGACAGCAGAAATCGGGGGCCAACGTCCTGACTTTC; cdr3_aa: CASGGGQQKSGANVLTF
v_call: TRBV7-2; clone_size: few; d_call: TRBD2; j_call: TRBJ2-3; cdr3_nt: TGTGCCAGCAGCTTAGGTCCTCTAGCGGGAGCAGATACGCAGTATTTT; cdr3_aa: CASSLGPLAGADTQYF
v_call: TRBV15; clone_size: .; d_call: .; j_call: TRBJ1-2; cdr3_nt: TGTGCCACCAGCAGTGACTCGGATAGCTACACCTTC; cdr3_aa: CATSSDSDSYTF